The 25 T cell receptor beta chains below were found in one sample sequenced in a study of T cell changes during pregnancy in multiple sclerosis. Profiled with immunoSEQ multiplex PCR; TCRdb holds only in-frame clones, not every one. The sample lists 83,000 or so clones; 94% were seen once. Source: peripheral blood, taken after pregnancy. All receptors derive from a female donor in good health, enrolled as a control in a pregnancy study.

The V gene is TRBV5-6, the J gene TRBJ2-1; D perhaps matches TRBD1 (6 bases). V was trimmed by 2 bases and J by 9 bases, leaving 12 bases between them. The V gene's germline CDR1 is SGHDT and CDR2 YYEEEE. CDR3 length: 13 amino acids. CDR3 loop: CASSFQGRSEQFF. CDR3 sequence (DNA): TGTGCCAGCAGCTTCCAGGGGCGAAGTGAGCAGTTCTTC. Full variable domain (rest looked up from reference TRBV5-6 and TRBJ2-1): DAGVTQSPTHLIKTRGQQVTLRCSPKSGHDTVSWYQQALGQGPQFIFQYYEEEERQRGNFPDRFSGHQFPNYSSELNVNALLLGDSALYLCASSFQGRSEQFFGPGTRLTVL.

The chain joins TRBV4-2 to TRBJ2-3; 7 nucleotides align to TRBD1. Trimming removed 1 base from V and 4 bases from J; junction bases left unmatched: 8. There are 16 residues in the CDR3. CDR1 LGHNA and CDR2 YNFKEQ come from the germline V gene. This CDR3 is CASSQGDRQGSDTQYF. Here the CDR3 DNA reads TGTGCCAGCAGCCAAGGGGATCGACAGGGCTCAGATACGCAGTATTTT.

The chain has TRBV6-6 and TRBJ2-1, with 9 nucleotides matching TRBD2. This CDR3 is built from 16 residues. After removal of 11 bases from V and 4 bases from J, the junction contained 15 bases not matched to a gene. Germline CDR1 MNHNY, CDR2 SVGAGI (reference sequence). The CDR3 region is CALGGREGLEYNEQFF. The CDR3 DNA reads TGTGCCTTGGGAGGGCGGGAGGGCTTGGAATACAATGAGCAGTTCTTC.

This chain joins TRBV7-9 and TRBJ2-7, with D uncertain. Per germline, CDR1 SEHNR and CDR2 FQNEAQ (reference sequence). With 2 bases removed from V and 6 bases from J, the gap between germline ends came to 14 bases. The CDR3 loop spans 14 amino acids. The chain's CDR3 is CASSLSSHFGEQYF. CDR3 DNA: TGTGCCAGCAGCTTATCATCCCATTTCGGCGAGCAGTACTTC.

This sequence joins TRBV27 and TRBJ2-1; 9 bases are shared with TRBD2. Germline CDR1 and CDR2: MNHEY and SMNVEV (reference sequence). There are 15 residues in the CDR3. Trimming cost V 3 bases and J 8 bases; bases outside gene matches: 8. CDR3 DNA sequence: TGTGCCAGCAGTTTCTTGGGCGGGAGGGCCGATGAGCAGTTCTTC. This gives the protein CASSFLGGRADEQFF.

The chain uses TRBV7-6 and TRBJ2-7, with TRBD2 as a possible D gene (5 bases). The CDR3 is 14 residues long. The germline V and J ends were trimmed by 1 base and 3 bases, with 10 bases remaining between them. CDR1 SGHVS and CDR2 FNYEAQ come from the germline V gene. The CDR3 sequence is CASSLGLGSYEQYF. CDR3 nucleotides: TGTGCCAGCAGCTTAGGTCTGGGGAGCTACGAGCAGTACTTC.

Here the CDR3 DNA reads TGCGCCAGCATCCTACACAGGGGTCAGCCCCAGCATTTT. Protein product: CASILHRGQPQHF. The chain has TRBV5-1 and TRBJ1-5; 7 bases map to TRBD1. V trimming: 6 bases; J trimming: 6 bases; junction bases outside the gene matches: 6. The CDR3 runs to 13 residues. The germline V gene has CDR1 SGHRS and CDR2 YFSETQ.

The J gene is TRBJ2-5, the V gene TRBV27; D might be TRBD1 (5 bases). Trimming shortened V by 8 bases and J by 0 bases, and 10 bases separated the two germline ends. The CDR3 is 13 residues long. Germline CDR1 reads MNHEY; CDR2 reads SMNVEV (reference sequence). The CDR3 reads CASQQADQETQYF. DNA of the CDR3: TGTGCCAGCCAACAGGCAGACCAAGAGACCCAGTACTTC.

The chain links TRBV20-1 to TRBJ1-1; no definite D call. This CDR3 region has 11 residues. Trimming pared 2 bases from V and 1 base from J, leaving 2 bases between. The germline V gene encodes CDR1 DFQATT and CDR2 SNEGSKA (reference sequence). The CDR3 DNA follows: TGCAGTGCTAGACAGAACACTGAAGCTTTCTTT. Protein product: CSARQNTEAFF.

This chain uses TRBV7-9 with TRBJ1-2; perhaps TRBD1 as D (5 bases). This CDR3 has 12 residues. V shed 3 bases and J shed 12 bases, with 14 bases lying between them. Per the germline V gene, CDR1 is SEHNR and CDR2 is FQNEAQ (reference sequence). The CDR3 sequence: CASSFVRGRDTF. Here the CDR3 DNA reads TGTGCCAGCAGCTTCGTTCGGGGGAGAGACACCTTC. The full variable domain, in which reference TRBV7-9 and TRBJ1-2 provide the parts outside the CDR3, is DTGVSQNPRHKITKRGQNVTFRCDPISEHNRLYWYRQTLGQGPEFLTYFQNEAQLEKSRLLSDRFSAERPKGSFSTLEIQRTEQGDSAMYLCASSFVRGRDTFGSGTRLTVV.

The CDR3 reads CASSDKSGSDGGELFF. CDR3 DNA sequence: TGTGCCAGCAGTGACAAGAGCGGGAGCGACGGGGGGGAGCTGTTTTTT. The chain uses TRBV2 and TRBJ2-2, with TRBD2 matching 8 bases. The CDR3 has 16 residues. From germline, CDR1 is SNHLY and CDR2 FYNNEI. Trimming at V came to 3 bases and at J to 8 bases, leaving 11 bases not matched to a gene.

The chain is built from TRBV28 and TRBJ2-1, with D maybe TRBD2 (6 bases). V was trimmed by 3 bases and J by 2 bases, leaving 17 bases between them. CDR1 MDHEN and CDR2 SYDVKM come from the germline V gene. The CDR3 covers 17 residues. CDR3 in DNA: TGTGCCAGCAGTTTTTTTAGTTTGTCTAGCGCCTACAATGAGCAGTTCTTC. It translates to CASSFFSLSSAYNEQFF.

V and J are TRBV6-1 and TRBJ2-3; 8 bases map to TRBD1. CDR1 is MNHNS, CDR2 SASEGT, per germline. The length of the CDR3 is 14 residues. Unmatched junction bases numbered 2, after V lost 4 bases and J lost 2 bases. CDR3 residues: CASSADRATDTQYF. CDR3 DNA: TGTGCCAGCAGTGCGGACAGGGCCACAGATACGCAGTATTTT.

The V gene is TRBV2, the J gene TRBJ1-1; D may be TRBD1 (5 bases). The V end was cut by 4 bases, the J end by 0 bases, with 12 bases between. The CDR3 is 15 amino acids. Germline CDR1 is SNHLY and CDR2 is FYNNEI. The CDR3: CASSGGGGMNTEAFF. The CDR3 DNA reads TGTGCCAGCAGTGGCGGTGGGGGGATGAACACTGAAGCTTTCTTT.

The chain recombines TRBV9 with TRBJ1-2, with 9 bases fitting TRBD1. Germline lookup yields CDR1 SGDLS and CDR2 YYNGEE. The CDR3 totals 15 residues. The ends lost 8 bases at V and 4 bases at J; junction bases unmatched: 12. The CDR3 DNA is TGTGCCAGTTCCAGTACAGGGGGCTTGGGCTATGGCTACACCTTC. Translating gives CASSSTGGLGYGYTF. The variable domain in full, completed from reference TRBV9 and TRBJ1-2, reads DSGVTQTPKHLITATGQRVTLRCSPRSGDLSVYWYQQSLDQGLQFLIQYYNGEERAKGNILERFSAQQFPDLHSELNLSSLELGDSALYFCASSSTGGLGYGYTFGSGTRLTVV.

The rearrangement uses TRBV7-2 and TRBJ2-1, with D possibly TRBD1 on 5 matching bases. V lost 7 bases, J lost 4 bases, and 14 bases lay in between. Germline values: CDR1 SGHTA, CDR2 FQGNSA. The CDR3 is 14 amino acids. CDR3: CASTAGQAYNEQFF. In DNA, the CDR3 is TGTGCCAGCACCGCAGGGCAAGCATACAATGAGCAGTTCTTC.

V gene TRBV15 combines with J gene TRBJ1-2; D gene unclear. This CDR3 is 14 amino acids long. V lost 1 base and J 5 bases, leaving 11 bases between the germline ends. The V gene's germline CDR1 is LNHNV and CDR2 YYDKDF (reference sequence). As DNA, the CDR3 is TGTGCCACCAGCAGAGCCGCCGTCGAGTATGGCTACACCTTC. Its protein product is CATSRAAVEYGYTF.

The chain combines TRBV27 with TRBJ2-7, with TRBD1 matching over 7 bases. After removal of 5 bases from V and 4 bases from J, the junction contained 11 bases not matched to a gene. The germline V gene has CDR1 MNHEY and CDR2 SMNVEV (reference sequence). CDR3 size: 15 residues. In nucleotides, the CDR3 is TGTGCCAGCAGTGCTAGCCGGGACAGCATGTACGAGCAGTACTTC. It translates to CASSASRDSMYEQYF.

V is TRBV6-5 and J is TRBJ2-1; TRBD2 matches at 11 bases. There are 15 residues in the CDR3. V was pared by 4 bases and J by 5 bases, with 4 bases of the junction left unmatched. The germline V gene encodes CDR1 MNHEY and CDR2 SVGAGI. DNA of the CDR3: TGTGCCAGCAGTTTCGATAGCGGGAGGGACAATGAGCAGTTCTTC. Protein: CASSFDSGRDNEQFF.

The chain recombines TRBV18 with TRBJ2-5; TRBD1 agrees at 9 bases. The CDR3 extends over 15 amino acids. Germline V gene lookup returns CDR1 KGHSH and CDR2 LQKENI. After removal of 4 bases from V and 3 bases from J, the junction contained 6 bases not matched to a gene. This CDR3 is CASSQNRDREETQYF. The CDR3 nucleotides read TGTGCCAGCTCACAGAACCGGGACAGGGAAGAGACCCAGTACTTC. Variable domain in full (rest from reference TRBV18 and TRBJ2-5): NAGVMQNPRHLVRRRGQEARLRCSPMKGHSHVYWYRQLPEEGLKFMVYLQKENIIDESGMPKERFSAEFPKEGPSILRIQQVVRGDSAAYFCASSQNRDREETQYFGPGTRLLVL.

V gene TRBV7-6 combines with J gene TRBJ2-7; D not resolved. In germline, CDR1 is SGHVS, CDR2 FNYEAQ. The CDR3 extends over 13 amino acids. V lost 0 bases and J 3 bases, leaving 6 bases between the germline ends. The CDR3 is CASSLARGYEQYF. The CDR3 DNA reads TGTGCCAGCAGCTTAGCGAGAGGCTACGAGCAGTACTTC.

The CDR3 loop is CAISEPLAGPYEQYF. As DNA, the CDR3 is TGTGCCATCAGTGAGCCCCTAGCGGGACCCTACGAGCAGTACTTC. The V gene is TRBV10-3, the J gene TRBJ2-7; the match to TRBD2 covers 9 bases. Trimming removed 2 bases from V and 2 bases from J; junction bases left unmatched: 4. The germline gives CDR1 ENHRY, CDR2 SYGVKD. The CDR3 covers 15 residues.

V is TRBV6-1 and J is TRBJ2-7; 10 bases agree with TRBD2. The germline gives CDR1 MNHNS, CDR2 SASEGT. The CDR3 contains 14 residues. The trim removed 2 bases at V and 5 bases at J, leaving 3 bases unmatched. Written as DNA, the CDR3 is TGTGCCAGCAGTGAACTGAGCGGGAGGGACGAGCAGTACTTC. Encoded protein: CASSELSGRDEQYF.

The rearrangement uses TRBV2 and TRBJ2-5; TRBD2 agrees at 10 bases. There are 15 residues in the CDR3. Germline trimming cut 4 bases from V and 2 bases from J; bases unmatched to any gene: 4. Germline V gene sequence: CDR1 SNHLY, CDR2 FYNNEI. CDR3 loop: CASSALAGAQETQYF. The CDR3 DNA sequence: TGTGCCAGCAGTGCGCTAGCGGGGGCACAAGAGACCCAGTACTTC.

The genes are TRBV5-4 and TRBJ2-3; 9 nucleotides agree with TRBD2. With 0 bases clipped from V and 8 bases from J, the junction kept 10 bases outside the gene matches. The germline CDR1 and CDR2 sequences are SGHNT and YYREEE (reference sequence). This CDR3 spans 16 amino acids. CDR3 sequence reads: CASSLAGAGGLITQYF. The DNA of the CDR3 is TGTGCCAGCAGCTTGGCCGGGGCGGGAGGGCTCATTACGCAGTATTTT.